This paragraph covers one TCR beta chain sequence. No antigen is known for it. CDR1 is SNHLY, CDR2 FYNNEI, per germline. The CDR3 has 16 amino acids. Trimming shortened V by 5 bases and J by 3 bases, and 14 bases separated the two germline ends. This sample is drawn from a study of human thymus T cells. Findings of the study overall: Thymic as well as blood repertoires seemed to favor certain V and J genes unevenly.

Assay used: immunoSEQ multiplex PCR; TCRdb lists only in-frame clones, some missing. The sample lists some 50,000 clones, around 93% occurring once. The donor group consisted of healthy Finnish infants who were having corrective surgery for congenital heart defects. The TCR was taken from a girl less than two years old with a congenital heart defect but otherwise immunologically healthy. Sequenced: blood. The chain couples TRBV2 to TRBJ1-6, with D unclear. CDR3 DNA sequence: TGTGCCAGCAGTATGACACTTCGGCTCTATAATTCACCCCTCCACTTT. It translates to CASSMTLRLYNSPLHF.